This T cell receptor beta chain was sequenced in a study of T cells in Graves' hyperthyroidism and ophthalmopathy. Findings and limits, study-wide: Ophthalmopathy onset followed model prediction by a median about 6.5 months. Patients with ophthalmopathy were separated from those with stable hyperthyroidism by a 13 V-J model. Most clonotypes expanded in thyroid above 0.001 were likewise present in blood.

The germline V and J ends were trimmed by 4 bases and 1 base, with 15 bases remaining between them. Germline-derived CDR1 and CDR2 are KGHDR and SFDVKD. The CDR3 contains 16 residues. RNA transcripts gave rise to amplified TCR beta CDR3 regions. With the HTBI primer set, the TCR CDR3 went through a first round of RT-PCR. From the multiplex PCR reads, TCRdb called clonotypes with MiXCR, one entry per CDR3 protein. Of 500,000 to 600,000 distinct CDR3 sequences listed, about 45% are singletons. To note about this clonotype: Its antigen remains unidentified.

This rearrangement joins TRBV24-1 to TRBJ2-5, with D tentatively TRBD2 (5 bases). This sequence was found in an adult woman with Graves' disease, either hyperthyroidism or ophthalmopathy (not recorded which). The sequenced material came from peripheral blood or thyroid tissue (not recorded which). The CDR3 loop is CATSDPRARGQETQYF. DNA for the CDR3: TGTGCCACCAGTGACCCCCGGGCCCGGGGCCAAGAGACCCAGTACTTC.